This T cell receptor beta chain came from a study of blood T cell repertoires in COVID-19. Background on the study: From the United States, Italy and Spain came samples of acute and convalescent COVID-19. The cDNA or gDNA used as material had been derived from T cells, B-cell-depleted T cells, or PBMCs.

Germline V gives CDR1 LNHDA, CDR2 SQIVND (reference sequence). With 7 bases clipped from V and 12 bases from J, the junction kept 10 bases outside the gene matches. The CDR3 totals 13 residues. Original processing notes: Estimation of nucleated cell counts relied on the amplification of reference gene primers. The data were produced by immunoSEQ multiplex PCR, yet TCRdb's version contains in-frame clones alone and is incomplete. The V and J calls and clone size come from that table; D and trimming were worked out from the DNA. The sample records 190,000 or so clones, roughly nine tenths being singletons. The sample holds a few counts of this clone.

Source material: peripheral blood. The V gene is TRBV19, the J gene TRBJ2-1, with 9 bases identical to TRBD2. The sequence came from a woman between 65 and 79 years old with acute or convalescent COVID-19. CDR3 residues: CASNEAGGPGQFF. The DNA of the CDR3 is TGTGCCAGTAACGAGGCGGGAGGGCCAGGGCAGTTCTTC.